This T cell receptor (beta chain) was recorded in a study of Ad26.COV2.S vaccination and SARS-CoV-2 variants. The study, taken as a whole, reports: Quantification of TCR breadth and depth may have yielded underestimates of total T cell responses.

The treatment here: 19 received Ad26.COV2.S at low or high dose, single or two shots; roughly five received placebo; per-sample allocation not given. It was on day 63 after the first vaccine or placebo injection that samples were taken. The V and J ends lost 0 bases and 5 bases, in that order; junction bases with no gene match: 7. The CDR3 runs 16 residues. The germline CDR1 and CDR2 sequences are SGDLS and YYNGEE. Sequencing was performed with immunoSEQ multiplex PCR; in TCRdb, only in-frame clones are kept and a portion is missing. The repertoire holds hundreds of thousands of clones, with about 88% as singletons. Concerning this clone: Its antigen remains unidentified.

Sample: peripheral blood, taken in a trial of Ad26.COV2.S vaccine versus placebo. This receptor was taken from a person between 18 and 59 years old who received the Ad26.COV2.S COVID-19 vaccine or a placebo. V gene TRBV9 combines with J gene TRBJ2-2; 7 nucleotides match TRBD2. This CDR3 reads CASSVAGGSITGELFF. CDR3 sequence (DNA): TGTGCCAGCAGCGTAGCCGGGGGGAGTATAACCGGGGAGCTGTTTTTT.